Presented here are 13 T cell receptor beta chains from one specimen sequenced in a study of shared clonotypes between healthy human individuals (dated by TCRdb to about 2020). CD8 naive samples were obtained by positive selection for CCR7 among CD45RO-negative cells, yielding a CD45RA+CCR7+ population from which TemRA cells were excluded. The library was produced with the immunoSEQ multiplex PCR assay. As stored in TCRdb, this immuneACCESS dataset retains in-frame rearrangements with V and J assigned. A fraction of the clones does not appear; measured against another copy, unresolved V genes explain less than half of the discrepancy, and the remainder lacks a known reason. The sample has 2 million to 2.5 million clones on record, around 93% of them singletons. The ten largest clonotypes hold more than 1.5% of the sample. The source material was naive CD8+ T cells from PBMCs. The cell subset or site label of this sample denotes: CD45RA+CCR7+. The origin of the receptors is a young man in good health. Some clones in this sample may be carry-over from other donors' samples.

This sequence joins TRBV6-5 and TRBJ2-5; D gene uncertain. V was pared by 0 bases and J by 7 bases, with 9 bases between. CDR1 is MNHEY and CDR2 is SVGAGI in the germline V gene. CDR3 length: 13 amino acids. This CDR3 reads CASSYSPRRTQYF. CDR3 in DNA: TGTGCCAGCAGTTACTCCCCAAGGCGGACCCAGTACTTC.

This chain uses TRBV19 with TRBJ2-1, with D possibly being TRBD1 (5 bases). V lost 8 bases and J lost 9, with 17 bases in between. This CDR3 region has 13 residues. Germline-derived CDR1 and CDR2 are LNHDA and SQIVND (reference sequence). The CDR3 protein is CASAEQGLGEQFF. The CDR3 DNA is TGTGCCAGTGCGGAGCAGGGTTTGGGTGAGCAGTTCTTC.

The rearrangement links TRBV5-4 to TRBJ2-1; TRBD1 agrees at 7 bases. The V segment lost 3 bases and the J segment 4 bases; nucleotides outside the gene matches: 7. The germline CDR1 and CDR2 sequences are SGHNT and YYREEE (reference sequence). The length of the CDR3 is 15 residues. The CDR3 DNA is TGTGCCAGCAGCTCGAGGGGGCATGTTTACAATGAGCAGTTCTTC. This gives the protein CASSSRGHVYNEQFF.

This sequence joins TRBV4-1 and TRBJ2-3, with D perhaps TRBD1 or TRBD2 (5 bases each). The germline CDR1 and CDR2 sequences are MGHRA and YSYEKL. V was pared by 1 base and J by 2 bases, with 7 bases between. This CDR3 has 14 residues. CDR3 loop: CASSQGDATDTQYF. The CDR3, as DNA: TGCGCCAGCAGCCAAGGGGACGCCACAGATACGCAGTATTTT.

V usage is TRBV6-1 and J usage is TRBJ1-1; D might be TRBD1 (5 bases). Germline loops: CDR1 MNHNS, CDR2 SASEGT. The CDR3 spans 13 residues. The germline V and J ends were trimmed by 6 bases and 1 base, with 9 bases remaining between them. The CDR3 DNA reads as TGTGCCAGCAGCGGGAGGGGGAACACTGAAGCTTTCTTT. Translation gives CASSGRGNTEAFF.

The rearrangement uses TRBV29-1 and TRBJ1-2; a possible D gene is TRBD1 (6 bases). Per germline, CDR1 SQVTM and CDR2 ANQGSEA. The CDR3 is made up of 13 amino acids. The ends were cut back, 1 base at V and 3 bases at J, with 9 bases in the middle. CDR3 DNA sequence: TGCAGCGTTGAAGCTGAGGGGGACTATGGCTACACCTTC. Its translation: CSVEAEGDYGYTF.

The CDR3 nucleotides are TGTGCCAGCAGTGAATGGGGGCGCTCGAACACCGGGGAGCTGTTTTTT. This gives the protein CASSEWGRSNTGELFF. The chain has TRBV25-1 and TRBJ2-2; D is possibly TRBD1 (6 bases). This CDR3 comprises 16 residues. V shed 1 base and J shed 0 bases, with 9 bases lying between them. Germline V gene lookup returns CDR1 MGHDK and CDR2 SYGVNS.

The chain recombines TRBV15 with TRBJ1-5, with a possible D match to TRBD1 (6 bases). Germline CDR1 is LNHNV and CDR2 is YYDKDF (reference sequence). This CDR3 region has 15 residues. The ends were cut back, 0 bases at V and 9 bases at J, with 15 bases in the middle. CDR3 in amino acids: CATSRDRTGNAPQHF. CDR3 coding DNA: TGTGCCACCAGCAGAGATAGAACAGGGAATGCGCCCCAGCATTTT.

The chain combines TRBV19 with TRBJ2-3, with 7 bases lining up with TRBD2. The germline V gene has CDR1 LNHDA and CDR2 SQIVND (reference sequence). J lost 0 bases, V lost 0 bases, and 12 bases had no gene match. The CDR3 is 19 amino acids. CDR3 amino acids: CASSIDSGWGLPSTDTQYF. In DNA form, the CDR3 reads TGTGCCAGTAGTATAGATTCTGGGTGGGGACTACCCAGCACAGATACGCAGTATTTT.

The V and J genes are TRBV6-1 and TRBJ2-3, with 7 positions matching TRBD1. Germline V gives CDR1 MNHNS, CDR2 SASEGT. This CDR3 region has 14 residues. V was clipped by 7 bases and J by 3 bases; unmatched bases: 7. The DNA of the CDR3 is TGTGCCAGCACAAACAGGGGTGGAACAGATACGCAGTATTTT. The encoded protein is CASTNRGGTDTQYF.

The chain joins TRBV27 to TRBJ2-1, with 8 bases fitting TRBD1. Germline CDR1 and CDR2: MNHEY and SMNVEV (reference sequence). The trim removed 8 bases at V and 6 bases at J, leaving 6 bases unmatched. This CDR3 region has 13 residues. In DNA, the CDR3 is TGTGCCAGCTCGGGACAGGTCCGCAATGAGCAGTTCTTC. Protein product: CASSGQVRNEQFF.

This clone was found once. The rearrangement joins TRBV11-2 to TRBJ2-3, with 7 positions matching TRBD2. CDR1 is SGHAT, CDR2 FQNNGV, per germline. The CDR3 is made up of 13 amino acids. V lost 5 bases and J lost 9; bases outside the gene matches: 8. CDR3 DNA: TGTGCCAGCAGCCCCGGGACTACCTCCACGCAGTATTTT. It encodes CASSPGTTSTQYF.

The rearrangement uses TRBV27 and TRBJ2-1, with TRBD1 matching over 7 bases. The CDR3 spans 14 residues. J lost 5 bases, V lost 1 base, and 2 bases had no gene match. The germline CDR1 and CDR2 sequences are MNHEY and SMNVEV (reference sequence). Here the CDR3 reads CASSLLDRHNEQFF. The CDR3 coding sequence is TGTGCCAGCAGTTTATTGGACAGGCACAATGAGCAGTTCTTC.